The T cell receptor beta chain described here comes from a study of cytomegalovirus exposure and HLA in healthy donors. Study-wide context: Unique TCR beta sequences numbering fewer than 130 million came from 150 million to 200 million T cells in an earlier analysis. Findings and caveats of the study: Per published reports, the classifier diagnosed cytomegalovirus status with high specificity and sensitivity. In a later analysis, HLA-associated TCR beta chains were more clonally expanded than equally common others. By a later analysis, the bulk of CMV-associated TCR beta chains appeared HLA-restricted.

Germline trimming cut 2 bases from V and 7 bases from J; bases unmatched to any gene: 13. Germline CDR1 and CDR2: SGHTA and FQGTGA. The CDR3 covers 16 residues. This clone was recorded a few times. As yet, its antigen is unknown. PCR was performed using 60 Vbeta and 13 Jbeta primers. Some clones are missing from TCRdb's copy, which holds only in-frame ones; the method was immunoSEQ multiplex PCR. The table has roughly 120,000 clones, about four fifths seen once. The chain carries TRBV7-3 and TRBJ1-2, with 7 bases matching TRBD1. Source material: PBMCs. The clonotype comes from a female donor in good health and CMV-seropositive. This CDR3 reads CASSLGSTGALGGYTF. The DNA of the CDR3 is TGTGCCAGCAGCTTAGGATCCACAGGGGCATTGGGTGGCTACACCTTC.